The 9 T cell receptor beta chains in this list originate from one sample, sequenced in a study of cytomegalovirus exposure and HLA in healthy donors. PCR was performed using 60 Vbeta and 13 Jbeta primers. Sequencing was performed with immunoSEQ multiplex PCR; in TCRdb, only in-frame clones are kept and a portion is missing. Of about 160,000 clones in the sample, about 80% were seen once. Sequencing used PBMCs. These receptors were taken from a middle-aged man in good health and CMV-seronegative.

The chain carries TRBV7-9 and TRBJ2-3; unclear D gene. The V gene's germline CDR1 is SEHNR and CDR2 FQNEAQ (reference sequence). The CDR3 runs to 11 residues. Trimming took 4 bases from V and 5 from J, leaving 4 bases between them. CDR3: CASSSKDTQYF. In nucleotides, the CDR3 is TGTGCCAGCAGCTCAAAAGATACGCAGTATTTT.

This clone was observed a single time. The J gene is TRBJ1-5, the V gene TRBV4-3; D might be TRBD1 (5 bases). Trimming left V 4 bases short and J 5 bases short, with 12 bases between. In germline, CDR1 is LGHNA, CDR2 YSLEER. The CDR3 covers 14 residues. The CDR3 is CASSPRDSDQPQHF. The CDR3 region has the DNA TGCGCCAGCAGCCCCCGGGACTCAGATCAGCCCCAGCATTTT.

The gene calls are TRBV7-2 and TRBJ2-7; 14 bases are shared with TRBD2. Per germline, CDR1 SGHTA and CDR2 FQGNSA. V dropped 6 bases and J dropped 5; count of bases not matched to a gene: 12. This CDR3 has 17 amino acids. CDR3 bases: TGTGCCAGCAGTTCCTCCCGACTAGCGGGAGGGCCTAACGAGCAGTACTTC. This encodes CASSSSRLAGGPNEQYF.

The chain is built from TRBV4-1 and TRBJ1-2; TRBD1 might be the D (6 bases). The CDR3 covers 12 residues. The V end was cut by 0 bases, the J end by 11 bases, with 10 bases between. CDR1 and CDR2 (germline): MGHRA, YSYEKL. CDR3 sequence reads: CASSQEGTQYTF. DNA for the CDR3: TGCGCCAGCAGCCAAGAGGGGACACAATACACCTTC.

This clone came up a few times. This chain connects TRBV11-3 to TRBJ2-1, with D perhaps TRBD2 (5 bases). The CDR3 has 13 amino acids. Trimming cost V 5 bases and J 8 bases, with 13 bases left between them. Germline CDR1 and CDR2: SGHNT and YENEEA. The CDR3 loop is CASSRSGWHEQFF. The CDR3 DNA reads TGTGCCAGCAGCAGAAGCGGCTGGCATGAGCAGTTCTTC.

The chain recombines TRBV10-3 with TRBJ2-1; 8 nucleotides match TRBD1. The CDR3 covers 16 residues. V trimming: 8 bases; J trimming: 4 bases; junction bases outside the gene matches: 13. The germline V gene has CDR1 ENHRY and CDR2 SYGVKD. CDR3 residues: CAIQNGQGAMYNEQFF. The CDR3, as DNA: TGTGCCATCCAAAACGGGCAGGGGGCAATGTACAATGAGCAGTTCTTC.

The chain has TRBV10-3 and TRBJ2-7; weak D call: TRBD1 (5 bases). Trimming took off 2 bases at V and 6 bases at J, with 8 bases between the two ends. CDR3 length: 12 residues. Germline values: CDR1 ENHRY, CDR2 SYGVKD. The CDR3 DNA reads TGTGCCATCAGTGAGGCAGGGCGCGAGCAGTACTTC. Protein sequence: CAISEAGREQYF.

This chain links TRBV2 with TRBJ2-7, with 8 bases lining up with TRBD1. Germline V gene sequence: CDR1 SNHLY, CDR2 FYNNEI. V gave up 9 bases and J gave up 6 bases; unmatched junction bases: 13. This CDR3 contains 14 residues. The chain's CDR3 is CASPEGTGPIEQYF. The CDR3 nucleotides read TGTGCCAGTCCTGAGGGGACAGGCCCTATCGAGCAGTACTTC.

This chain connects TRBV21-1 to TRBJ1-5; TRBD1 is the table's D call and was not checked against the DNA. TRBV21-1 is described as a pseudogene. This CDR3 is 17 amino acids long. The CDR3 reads CASSKQLQGDRDQPQHF. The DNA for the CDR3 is TGTGCCAGCAGCAAACAACTTCAGGGGGATCGGGATCAGCCCCAGCATTTT.